The T cell receptor (beta chain) described here comes from a study of patients and donors after allogeneic stem cell transplantation. Each CDR3 protein gets one entry after TCRdb re-called the RT-PCR reads with MiXCR. Of approximately 200,000 distinct CDR3 sequences in the sample, 35% to 50% are singletons; the top ten hold approximately 32%. After removal of 6 bases from V and 1 base from J, the junction contained 10 bases not matched to a gene. There are 18 residues in the CDR3. The rearrangement uses TRBV12-3 or TRBV12-4 and TRBJ2-1; TRBD2 agrees at 12 bases. Material for sequencing was blood, either unsorted or a sorted T cell fraction (not recorded which). The TCR originated in a human donor who was either an allogeneic HSCT recipient or a stem cell or donor lymphocyte infusion donor (not recorded which). It is not recorded whose cells these are; they may come from a transplant donor. CDR3 coding DNA: TGTGCCAGCAGCCAAGGACTAGCGGGACTTGCTTCCTACAATGAGCAGTTCTTC. It yields the protein CASSQGLAGLASYNEQFF.